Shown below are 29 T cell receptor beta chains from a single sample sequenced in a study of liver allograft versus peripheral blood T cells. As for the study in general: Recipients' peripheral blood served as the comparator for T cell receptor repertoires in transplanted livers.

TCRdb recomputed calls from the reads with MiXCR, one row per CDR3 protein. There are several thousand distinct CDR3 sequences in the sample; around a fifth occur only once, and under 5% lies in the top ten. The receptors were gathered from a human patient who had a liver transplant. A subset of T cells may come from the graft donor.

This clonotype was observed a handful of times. In DNA, the CDR3 is TGTGCCAGTAGTAAACGACTCGCTAGCGGGGGGGCCAATGAGCAGTTCTTC. Its translation: CASSKRLASGGANEQFF. The chain has TRBV19 and TRBJ2-1; 12 nucleotides align to TRBD2. The CDR3 totals 17 residues. With 4 bases clipped from V and 6 bases from J, the junction kept 10 bases outside the gene matches. CDR1 and CDR2 (germline): LNHDA, SQIVND (reference sequence).

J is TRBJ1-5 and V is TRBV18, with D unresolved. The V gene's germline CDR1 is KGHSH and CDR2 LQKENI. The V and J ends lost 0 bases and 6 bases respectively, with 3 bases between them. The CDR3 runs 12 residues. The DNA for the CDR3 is TGTGCCAGCTCACCACCGGGTCAGCCCCAGCATTTT. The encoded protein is CASSPPGQPQHF.

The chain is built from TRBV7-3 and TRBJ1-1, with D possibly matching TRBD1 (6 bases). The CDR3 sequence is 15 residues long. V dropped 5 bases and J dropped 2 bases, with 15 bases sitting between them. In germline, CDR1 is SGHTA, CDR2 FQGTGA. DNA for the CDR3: TGTGCCAGCAGCCCCCAGGGACACACCAACACTGAAGCTTTCTTT. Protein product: CASSPQGHTNTEAFF.

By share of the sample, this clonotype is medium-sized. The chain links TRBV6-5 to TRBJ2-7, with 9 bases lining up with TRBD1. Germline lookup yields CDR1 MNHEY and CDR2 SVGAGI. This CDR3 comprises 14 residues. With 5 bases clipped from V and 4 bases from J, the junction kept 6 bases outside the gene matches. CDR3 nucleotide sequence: TGTGCCAGCAGTCTGACAGGGGGGGCATACGAGCAGTACTTC. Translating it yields CASSLTGGAYEQYF.

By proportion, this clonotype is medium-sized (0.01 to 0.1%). The CDR3 DNA follows: TGTGCCAGCAGTGAAGCAGGGAGGGCCTACGAGCAGTACTTC. Translated: CASSEAGRAYEQYF. V and J are TRBV6-1 and TRBJ2-7; 7 nucleotides align to TRBD2. Germline CDR1 MNHNS, CDR2 SASEGT. CDR3 length: 14 residues. V dropped 0 bases and J dropped 2; count of bases not matched to a gene: 1.

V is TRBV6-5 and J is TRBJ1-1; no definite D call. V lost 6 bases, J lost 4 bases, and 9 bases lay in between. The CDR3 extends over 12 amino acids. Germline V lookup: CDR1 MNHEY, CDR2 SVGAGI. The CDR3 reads CASSQDATEAFF. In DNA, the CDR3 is TGTGCCAGCAGCCAGGACGCCACTGAAGCTTTCTTT.

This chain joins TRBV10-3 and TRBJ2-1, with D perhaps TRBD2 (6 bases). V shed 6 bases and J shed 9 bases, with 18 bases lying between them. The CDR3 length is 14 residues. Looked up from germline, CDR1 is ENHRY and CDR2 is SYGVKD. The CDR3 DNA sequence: TGTGCCATCAGGCAGGAGATTAAGGGAGGTGAGCAGTTCTTC. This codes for CAIRQEIKGGEQFF.

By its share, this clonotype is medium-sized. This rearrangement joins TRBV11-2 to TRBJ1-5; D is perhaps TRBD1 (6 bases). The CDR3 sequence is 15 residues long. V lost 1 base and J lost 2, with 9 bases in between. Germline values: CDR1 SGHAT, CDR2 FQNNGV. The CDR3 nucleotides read TGTGCCAGCAGCTTAGGGCAGGGGCGCAATCAGCCCCAGCATTTT. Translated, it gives CASSLGQGRNQPQHF.

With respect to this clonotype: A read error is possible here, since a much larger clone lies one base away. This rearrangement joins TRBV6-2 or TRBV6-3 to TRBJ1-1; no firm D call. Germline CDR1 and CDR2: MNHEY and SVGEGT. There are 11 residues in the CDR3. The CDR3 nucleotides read TGTGCCAGCAGGAAGGGATCTGAAGCTCTCTTT. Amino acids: CASRKGSEALF.

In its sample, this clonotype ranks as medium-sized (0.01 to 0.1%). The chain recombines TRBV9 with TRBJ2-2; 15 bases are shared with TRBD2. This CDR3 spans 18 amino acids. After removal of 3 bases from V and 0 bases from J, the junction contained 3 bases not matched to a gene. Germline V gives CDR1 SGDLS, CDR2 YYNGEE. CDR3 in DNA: TGTGCCAGCAGCGGGGGACTAGCGGGGGGCTCGAACACCGGGGAGCTGTTTTTT. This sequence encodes CASSGGLAGGSNTGELFF.

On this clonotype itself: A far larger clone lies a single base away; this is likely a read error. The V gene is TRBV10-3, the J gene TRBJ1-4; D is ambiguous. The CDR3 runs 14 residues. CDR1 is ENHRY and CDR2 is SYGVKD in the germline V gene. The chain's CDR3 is CVSSPHWTNEKLFF. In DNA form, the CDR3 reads TGTGTCAGCAGCCCGCACTGGACTAATGAAAAACTGTTTTTT.

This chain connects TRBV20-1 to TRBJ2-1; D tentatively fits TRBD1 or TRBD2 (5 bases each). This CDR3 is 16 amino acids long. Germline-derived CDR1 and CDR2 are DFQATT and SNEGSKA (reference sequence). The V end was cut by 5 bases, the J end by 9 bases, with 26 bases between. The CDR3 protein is CSALSNTMGVKFEQFF. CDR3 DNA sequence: TGCAGTGCTCTAAGTAACACCATGGGGGTTAAATTTGAGCAGTTCTTC.

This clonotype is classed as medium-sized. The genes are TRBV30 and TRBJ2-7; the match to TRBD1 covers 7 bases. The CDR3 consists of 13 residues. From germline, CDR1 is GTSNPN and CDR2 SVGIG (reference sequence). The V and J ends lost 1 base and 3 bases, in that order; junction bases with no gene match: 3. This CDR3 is CAWSETGNYEQYF. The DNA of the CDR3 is TGTGCCTGGAGTGAGACAGGGAACTACGAGCAGTACTTC.

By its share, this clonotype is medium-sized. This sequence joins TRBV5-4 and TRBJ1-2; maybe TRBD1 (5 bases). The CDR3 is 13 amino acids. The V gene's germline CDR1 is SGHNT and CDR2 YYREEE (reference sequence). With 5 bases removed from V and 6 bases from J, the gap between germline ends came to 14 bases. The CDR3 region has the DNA TGTGCCAGCAGGGCGACAGCAGAACATGGCTACACCTTC. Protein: CASRATAEHGYTF.

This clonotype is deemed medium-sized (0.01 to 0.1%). CDR3 loop: CASSFLGTFNYGYTF. The CDR3 DNA reads TGTGCCAGCAGCTTCCTCGGGACTTTTAACTATGGCTACACCTTC. The chain carries TRBV5-6 and TRBJ1-2; weak D call: TRBD1 (5 bases). The CDR3 consists of 15 residues. V shed 2 bases and J shed 1 base, with 12 bases lying between them. The germline V gene encodes CDR1 SGHDT and CDR2 YYEEEE.

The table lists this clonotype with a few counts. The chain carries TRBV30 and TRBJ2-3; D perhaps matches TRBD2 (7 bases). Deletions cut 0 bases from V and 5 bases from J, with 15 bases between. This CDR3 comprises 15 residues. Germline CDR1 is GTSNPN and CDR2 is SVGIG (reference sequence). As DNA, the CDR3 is TGTGCCTGGAGTGTACGCGGGGGCCGAGGAGATACGCAGTATTTT. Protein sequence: CAWSVRGGRGDTQYF.

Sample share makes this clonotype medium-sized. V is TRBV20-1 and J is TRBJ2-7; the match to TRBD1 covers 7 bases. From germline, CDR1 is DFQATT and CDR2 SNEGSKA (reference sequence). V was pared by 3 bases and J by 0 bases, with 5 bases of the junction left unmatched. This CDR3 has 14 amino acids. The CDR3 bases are TGCAGTGCTAGCCTAGGGGGCTCCTCCTACGAGCAGTACTTC. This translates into CSASLGGSSYEQYF.

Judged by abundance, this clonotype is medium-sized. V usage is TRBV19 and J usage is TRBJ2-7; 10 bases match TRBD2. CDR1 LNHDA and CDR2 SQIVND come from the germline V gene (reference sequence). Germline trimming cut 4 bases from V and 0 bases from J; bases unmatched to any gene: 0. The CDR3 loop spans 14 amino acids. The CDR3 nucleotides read TGTGCCAGTAGTACTAGCGGGAGCTCCTACGAGCAGTACTTC. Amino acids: CASSTSGSSYEQYF.

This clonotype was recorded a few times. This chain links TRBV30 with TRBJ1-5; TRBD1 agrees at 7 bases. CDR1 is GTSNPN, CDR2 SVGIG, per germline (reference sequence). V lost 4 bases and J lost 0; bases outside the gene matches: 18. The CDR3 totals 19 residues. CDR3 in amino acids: CAWNLGRDSDLDSNQPQHF. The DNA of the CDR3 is TGTGCCTGGAATCTAGGGAGGGACAGCGACCTTGATAGCAATCAGCCCCAGCATTTT.

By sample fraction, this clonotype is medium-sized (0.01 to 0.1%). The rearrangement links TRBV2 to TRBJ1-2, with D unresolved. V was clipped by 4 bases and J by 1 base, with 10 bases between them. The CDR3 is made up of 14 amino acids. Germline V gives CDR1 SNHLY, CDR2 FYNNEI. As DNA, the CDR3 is TGTGCCAGCAGTGTCTACAGTTTTAACTATGGCTACACCTTC. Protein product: CASSVYSFNYGYTF.

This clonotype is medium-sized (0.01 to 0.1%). DNA for the CDR3: TGCAGTGCTCTAGGGACAACCAACACCGGGGAGCTGTTTTTT. This encodes CSALGTTNTGELFF. The V call is TRBV20-1, the J call TRBJ2-2, with a possible D match to TRBD1 (6 bases). The germline gives CDR1 DFQATT, CDR2 SNEGSKA (reference sequence). V lost 5 bases and J 2 bases, leaving 12 bases between the germline ends. There are 14 residues in the CDR3.

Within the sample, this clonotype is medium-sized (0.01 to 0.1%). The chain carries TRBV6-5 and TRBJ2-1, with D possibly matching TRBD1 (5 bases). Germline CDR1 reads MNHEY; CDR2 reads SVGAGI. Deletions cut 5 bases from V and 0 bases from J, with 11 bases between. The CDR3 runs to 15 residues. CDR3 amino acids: CASSKTARSYNEQFF. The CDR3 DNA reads TGTGCCAGCAGTAAGACAGCCCGCTCCTACAATGAGCAGTTCTTC.

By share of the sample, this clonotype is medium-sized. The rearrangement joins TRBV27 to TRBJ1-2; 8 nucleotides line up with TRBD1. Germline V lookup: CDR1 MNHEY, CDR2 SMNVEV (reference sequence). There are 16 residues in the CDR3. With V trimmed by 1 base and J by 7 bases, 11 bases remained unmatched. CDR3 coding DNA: TGTGCCAGCAGTTTATTTGGCAGGGGGCCCGGGGGTGGCTACACCTTC. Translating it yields CASSLFGRGPGGGYTF.

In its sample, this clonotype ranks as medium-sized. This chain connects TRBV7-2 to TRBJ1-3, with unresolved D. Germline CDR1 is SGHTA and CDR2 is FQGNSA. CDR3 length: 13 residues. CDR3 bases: TGTGCTAGCGGGCAGAGCTCTGGAAACACCATATATTTT. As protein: CASGQSSGNTIYF.

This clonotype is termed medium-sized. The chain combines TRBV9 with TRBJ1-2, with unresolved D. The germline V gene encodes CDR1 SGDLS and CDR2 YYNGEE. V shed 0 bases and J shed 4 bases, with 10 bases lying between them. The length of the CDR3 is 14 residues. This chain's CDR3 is CASSVVGFGYGYTF. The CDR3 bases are TGTGCCAGCAGCGTAGTGGGTTTTGGCTATGGCTACACCTTC.

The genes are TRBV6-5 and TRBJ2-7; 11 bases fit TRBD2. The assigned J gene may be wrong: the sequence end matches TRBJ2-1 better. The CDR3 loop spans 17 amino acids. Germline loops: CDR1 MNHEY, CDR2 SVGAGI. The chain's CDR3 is CASSYLGIAGGLNEQFF. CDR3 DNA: TGTGCCAGCAGTTACCTCGGGATAGCGGGGGGGCTTAATGAGCAGTTCTTC.

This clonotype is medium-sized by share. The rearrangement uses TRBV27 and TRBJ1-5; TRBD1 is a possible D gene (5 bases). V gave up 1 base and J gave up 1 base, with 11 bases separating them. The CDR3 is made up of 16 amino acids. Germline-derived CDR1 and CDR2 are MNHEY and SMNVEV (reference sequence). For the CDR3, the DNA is TGTGCCAGCAGTTTATACCCGGGGCGGAGCAATCAGCCCCAGCATTTT. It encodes CASSLYPGRSNQPQHF.

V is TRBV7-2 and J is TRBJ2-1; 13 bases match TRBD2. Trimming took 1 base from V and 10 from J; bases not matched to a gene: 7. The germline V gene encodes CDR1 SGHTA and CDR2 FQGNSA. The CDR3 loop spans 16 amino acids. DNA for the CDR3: TGTGCCAGCAGCTTAGGACTAGCGGGGGGTCTCTACGAGCAGTTCTTC. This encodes CASSLGLAGGLYEQFF.

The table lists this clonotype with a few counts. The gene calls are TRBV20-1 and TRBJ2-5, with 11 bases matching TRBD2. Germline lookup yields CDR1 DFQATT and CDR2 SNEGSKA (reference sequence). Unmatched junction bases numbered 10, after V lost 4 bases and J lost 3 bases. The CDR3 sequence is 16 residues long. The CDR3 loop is CSAKTSGDIWEETQYF. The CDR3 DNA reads TGCAGTGCTAAGACTAGCGGGGATATTTGGGAAGAGACCCAGTACTTC.